Here is one TCR beta chain with its context. The data were taken from a study of T cells after yellow fever vaccination. CDR3 size: 16 residues. V lost 2 bases and J lost 4, with 12 bases in between. Germline CDR1 reads MNHEY; CDR2 reads SVGAGI. A universal primer site and UMIs were added as TCR cDNA was made by 5'RACE template switching. TCRdb re-analysed the 5' RACE reads in MiXCR, keeping a single row per CDR3 protein. The sample lists some 560,000 distinct CDR3 sequences, around a sixth occurring once. The V call is TRBV6-5, the J call TRBJ2-6, with no clear D. The clonotype originates from a man aged 18 to 29 who received the YFV17D yellow fever vaccine. This material consisted of PBMCs, taken more than 4 days after the first yellow fever vaccination. CDR3 in amino acids: CASSYDRLPGANVLTF. CDR3 coding DNA: TGTGCCAGCAGTTACGATCGGTTACCCGGGGCCAACGTCCTGACTTTC.